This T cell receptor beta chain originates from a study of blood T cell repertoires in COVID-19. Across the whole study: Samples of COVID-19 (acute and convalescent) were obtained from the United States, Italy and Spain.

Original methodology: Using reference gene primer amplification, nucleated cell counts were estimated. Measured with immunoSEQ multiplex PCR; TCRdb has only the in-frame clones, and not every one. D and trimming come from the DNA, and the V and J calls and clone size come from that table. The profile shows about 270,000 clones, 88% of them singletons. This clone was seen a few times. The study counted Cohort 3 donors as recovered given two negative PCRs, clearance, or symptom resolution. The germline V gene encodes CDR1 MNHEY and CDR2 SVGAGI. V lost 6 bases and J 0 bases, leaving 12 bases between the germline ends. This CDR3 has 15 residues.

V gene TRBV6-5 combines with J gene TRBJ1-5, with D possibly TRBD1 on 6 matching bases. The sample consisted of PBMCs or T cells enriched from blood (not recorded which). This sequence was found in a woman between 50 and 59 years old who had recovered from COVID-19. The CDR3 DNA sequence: TGTGCCAGCAGCAAGGCAGGGGTTAGCAATCAGCCCCAGCATTTT. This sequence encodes CASSKAGVSNQPQHF.